These T cell receptor beta chains were read from a single sample in a study of blood T cell repertoires in COVID-19. Only in-frame clones appear in the TCRdb table, and some are missing; sequencing was by immunoSEQ multiplex PCR. The sample has approximately 220,000 clones; roughly 85% are singletons. The sample was PBMCs or T cells enriched from blood (not recorded which). These receptor sequences come from a woman in her thirties or forties who had been exposed to COVID-19. The CDR3 runs from the conserved cysteine through the conserved F or W. A D gene is named only where the DNA matches it firmly. Expanded clones are given a class, and other clones once, few, many or no size at all.

D | size | V | CDR3
TRBD1 | once | TRBV5-1 | CASSTGGTFNEKLFF
TRBD2 | once | TRBV5-6 | CASSRRTSGGTYEQYF
TRBD2 | many | TRBV24-1 | CATSGTSSDTQYF
TRBD2 | once | TRBV19 | CASSIRGRGAAPWNEQFF
TRBD1 | . | TRBV18 | CASSPRTGRHTEAFF
. | . | TRBV13 | CASSSTGETQYF
TRBD1 | . | TRBV19 | CASSPIGQGLNTGELFF
. | . | TRBV7-2 | CASSRTLGRGAYEQYF
. | . | TRBV15 | CATSSSLTSAGDTQYF
. | . | TRBV28 | CASSLSAGLNQPQHF
TRBD1 | . | TRBV27 | CASSYRPTGGHTDTQYF
TRBD2 | once | TRBV9 | CASSAGLVKETQYF
. | few | TRBV7-6 | CASSLNTGPTNEKLFF
TRBD2 | . | TRBV4-3 | CASSQETPLAGGTDTQYF
. | . | TRBV7-9 | CASSLRRIGGKGYTF
. | . | TRBV4-2 | CASSPGFTHEQFF
. | few | TRBV7-9 | CASSPYGVVAPNIQYF
. | . | TRBV29-1 | CSVDKGFYGYTF
TRBD2 | . | TRBV7-2 | CASSFRRRGGPQDTQYF
. | . | TRBV27 | CASSLKGLERGTQYF
. | . | TRBV9 | CASSVGFGSEKLFF
TRBD1 | . | TRBV7-8 | CASSLPGQGASPYEQYF
TRBD1 | . | TRBV7-9 | CASTRTGTDNSPLHF
. | . | TRBV2 | CASTPPEGQLEQFF
TRBD1 | . | TRBV9 | CASSPRTGAGNTIYF
. | . | TRBV3-1/TRBV3-2 | CASSPSGGNYGYTF
. | few | TRBV6-2/TRBV6-3 | CASSYARDAGRTQYF
. | . | TRBV6-5 | CASRAPSRGRSGYTF